This T cell receptor (beta chain) was identified during a study of cytomegalovirus exposure and HLA in healthy donors listed by TCRdb under 2017. Background for the entire study: According to an earlier analysis of 587 of the donors, 150 million to 200 million T cells yielded over 100 million unique TCR beta sequences and approximately 300 Gb of sequence data. The T cell repertoires of 550 to 850 subjects were profiled by immunosequencing and related to cytomegalovirus serostatus. The genetic ancestry cluster associated with self-reported Caucasian donors included over 65% of the roughly 400 genotyped donors. The study combined high-throughput TCR immunosequencing, statistical association of individual TCRs with disease status, and machine learning to predict cytomegalovirus infection status. The study aimed to test whether signatures of past pathogen exposure could be identified by cataloging public T cell receptors. In an earlier analysis of over 550 of the donors, high-throughput TCR beta sequencing was used to judge whether each TCR beta V gene segment behaved as functional or pseudogenic. The later analysis used no new phenotypic data to find candidate immune exposures, relying instead on TCR beta sequences and their occurrence across donors. The number of donors typed differed by locus, with about 629-630 for A, B, C, DRB1 and DQB1, around 560 for DQA1, 600 to 610 for DPA1, and over 400 for DPB1. Roughly 5 DR-DQ haplotypes were treated as single units for association and clustering because of strong linkage in the cohort. Among 350 to 400 genotyped donors of the cohort, an average of about 240,000 unique TCR beta nucleotide sequences were sequenced per donor, roughly 20% of them non-productive. A separate validation cohort of 100 to 150 different subjects was used in addition to the approximately 610-subject first cohort. In a later genetic analysis, genome-wide SNP genotypes for about 55% of the 666 donors were used, and that subset was treated as a discovery cohort. A later analysis re-examined previously published TCR beta repertoires from just over 650 donors and added high-resolution HLA genotyping to investigate patterns of TCR occurrence. Donor age, sex, ethnicity and CMV serostatus were collected together with the repertoire data. HLA typing included class I and class II loci at four-digit resolution. Every discovery cohort repertoire had been produced on one sequencing platform. About 300 gigabases of sequencing data and some 85 million unique TCR sequences were included in an early release covering under 650 HLA-typed donors. Broader findings and caveats from the paper: A later analysis found that most CMV-associated TCR beta chains appeared HLA-restricted, with HLA associations seemingly driven largely by CMV exposure. V-gene and J-gene trimming of TCR beta chains was associated with a missense DCLRE1C variant in a later genetic analysis, and the association was replicated in an independent cohort. The only immune exposure information available for the cohort was CMV serostatus. A few of the identified cytomegalovirus-associated TCR beta chains were confirmed in vitro to be specific for cytomegalovirus antigens. A cluster of highly shared sequence variants was judged likely to represent a technical artifact of the sequencing pipeline. Cytomegalovirus status was reported to be diagnosed by the classifier with high specificity and sensitivity in both the original and validation cohorts. A further reported finding was that TCR beta sequences accurately predicted the HLA-A and HLA-B alleles for most subjects in the first cohort. Linkage disequilibrium might explain the correlated functional status among segregating V segments, but an unknown experimental factor could not be ruled out. The study listed 164 TCR beta chains as associated with cytomegalovirus. When HLA alleles, especially DR and DQ, strongly co-occurred, attributing TCR associations to individual alleles was difficult. According to a later analysis, TCR association rates differed among HLA loci, with DRB1 alleles showing the most associated TCRs and HLA-C alleles showing the fewest. Because the 87-base-pair reads could not distinguish some IMGT-functional V segments, including TRBV6-2 and TRBV6-3, those segments were excluded. According to a later genetic analysis, donors in an Asian-associated ancestry cluster had fewer N-insertions in productive TCRs than the approximately 700-donor mean. Because HLA typing was missing for some donors at each locus, association tests included only the typed subset. Most TCR sequences were observed very rarely across donors, whereas some public TCRs were present in many individuals. The presence/absence analyses assumed that sequencing depth was roughly uniform across donors, and that assumption may not be true. Only TCR beta chains were sequenced in this cohort, and the absence of alpha or paired-chain data limited detectable features. Broadly in line with IMGT annotations, most TCR beta V segments showed up in productive rearrangements about 90% or about 30% of the time in an earlier analysis of under 700 of the donors. In a later analysis, some 17,000 TCR beta sequences were associated with specific HLA alleles at a false discovery rate of 0.05. It was suggested by the authors that the approach could potentially be generalized to other disease states and immunological phenotypes. Compared with equally common non-associated chains, HLA-associated TCR beta chains in a later analysis were more clonally expanded and had lower generation probabilities. A later analysis reported that several top co-occurrence clusters appeared linked to parvovirus B19, influenza, CMV and Epstein-Barr virus. The earlier analysis of about 600 of the donors excluded 15 to 20 rarely observed V segments, including chromosome 9 orphons, because counts were too low.

On this clone itself: Its specific antigen is unknown.

Libraries were built with the immunoSEQ multiplex PCR assay. For the multiplex PCR, a mixture combining 60 forward primers for TCR Vbeta segments and 13 reverse primers for TCR Jbeta segments was used. The CDR3 region of rearranged TCR beta genes was amplified from genomic DNA by a multiplex PCR assay. Amplified TCR beta libraries were sequenced as 87-base-pair reads on the Illumina HiSeq System. The published analysis was carried out like this. A later analysis counted approximately 76 million unique TCR beta chains across the 600 to 850 repertoires, and some 11 million of these chains were shared by at least two donors. Raw reads were error-corrected and collapsed into unique sequences by a nearest-neighbor algorithm in which closely related sequences were merged to remove PCR and sequencing errors. Alignment of CDR3 sequences to IMGT reference sequences was used to assign V, D and J gene segments. For a sequence to be retained, at least a six-nucleotide match to both a V gene segment and a J gene segment was required. Rearrangements were classified as productive when the CDR3 lacked stop codons and remained in frame with V and J, and all other rearrangements were classified as non-productive. Following IMGT convention, CDR3 was defined as the stretch from the second conserved V-encoded cysteine up to the conserved J-encoded phenylalanine. Sequences without an unambiguous match to a single V gene segment were excluded from the earlier analysis of almost 600 of the donors. In an earlier analysis of 587 of the donors, V segments were called functional above 56.7% productive rearrangements and were called segregating when the between-donor standard deviation exceeded 5%. A statistical classification framework was developed to diagnose cytomegalovirus status using the catalog of TCR beta chain sequences. In a later analysis, V and J genes were assigned by comparing TCR nucleotide sequences against IMGT/GENE-DB human TR gene sequences. Using the TCRdist pipeline, a later analysis assigned CDR3 sequences along with most-parsimonious VDJ recombination scenarios. In a later analysis, every TCR beta chain was defined by the combination of its CDR3 amino acid sequence and its V-gene family, and reads without a unique V-gene family were dropped. In a later analysis, 450 to 600 highly shared, low-generation-probability nucleotide sequences were removed to address suspected cross-contamination and a sequencing artifact. For each public chain, a later analysis derived a clonal expansion index from normalized ranks of inferred template counts within each repertoire. In a later analysis, generation probabilities were computed using a VDJ recombination model fitted to out-of-frame rearrangements, and the results were checked against IGoR. Hypergeometric tests were used in a later analysis to score TCR-TCR, TCR-HLA and TCR-CMV co-occurrence, with a repertoire-size bias correction applied to the TCR pairs. A later analysis estimated false discovery rates by permuting HLA or CMV assignments 20 times. In a later analysis, co-occurring TCRs were grouped using DBSCAN, with TCRdist sequence similarity added in when clustering inside HLA-allele-positive subsets. For co-occurrence clustering, repertoires with fewer than 30,000 or more than 120,000 public chains were excluded, along with roughly 5 repertoires with anomalous nucleotide sharing. Held by TCRdb, this immuneACCESS table contains in-frame sequences only and omits some clones. Under half of the omission traces to an unresolved V gene where checked; the cause of the rest is unknown. The V and J calls and clone size are taken from that table; D and trimming were inferred from the DNA. The table for this sample shows some 130,000 clones. The ten largest clonotypes hold 1.6% of the sample.

CDR1 and CDR2, looked up from the germline V gene (reference sequence), are MNHEY and SMNVEV. Its CDR3 holds 14 amino acids, cysteine through phenylalanine. Solely the CDR3 DNA is kept, with 42 bases framed from the first base. The V end loses 3 bases and the J end loses 4 bases, and a stretch of 12 bases separates them. The cohort comprised more than 550 healthy bone marrow donors. All cohort members were sampled while nominally healthy, although unrecorded immune exposures were likely present. The donor tested CMV seropositive, placing the donor among the 250 to 350 seropositive members of the cohort. Each donor provided a peripheral blood sample, and peripheral blood mononuclear cells were used for TCR beta sequencing. The Qiagen DNeasy Blood Extraction Kit was used to extract genomic DNA from the blood cell samples.

Rearrangement joined TRBV27 to TRBJ1-1, and perhaps TRBD1 as D gene, on 5 matching bases. The receptor's source is a woman aged 40 to 50 in good health and CMV-seropositive. Sequenced material: PBMCs. The CDR3 protein sequence reads: CASSFTGWSTEAFF. In nucleotides, the sequence is TGTGCCAGCAGTTTTACAGGATGGAGCACTGAAGCTTTCTTT.